This entry features one T cell receptor beta chain sequence. Participants spanned ages about 18 to 90 years and resided in about two dozen US areas. Cohort 3 donors counted as recovered after two negative PCRs, clearance, or resolved symptoms. Germline V gene lookup returns CDR1 SGHAT and CDR2 FQNNGV. This CDR3 is 15 amino acids long. Trimming pared 4 bases from V and 7 bases from J, leaving 19 bases between. This sample stems from a study of blood T cell repertoires in COVID-19. The wider study: The samples span acute and convalescent COVID-19 from the United States, Italy and Spain.

Assay used: immunoSEQ multiplex PCR; TCRdb lists only in-frame clones, some missing. Here the sample spans some 250,000 clones, around four fifths being singletons. The clonotype originates from a man between 40 and 49 years old who had recovered from COVID-19. The chain links TRBV11-2 to TRBJ1-2; D unresolved. The sample taken for sequencing was PBMCs or T cells enriched from blood (not recorded which). The chain's CDR3 is CASSSLKDGEGGYTF. The CDR3 DNA sequence: TGTGCCAGCAGCTCGTTAAAGGACGGCGAGGGTGGCTACACCTTC.